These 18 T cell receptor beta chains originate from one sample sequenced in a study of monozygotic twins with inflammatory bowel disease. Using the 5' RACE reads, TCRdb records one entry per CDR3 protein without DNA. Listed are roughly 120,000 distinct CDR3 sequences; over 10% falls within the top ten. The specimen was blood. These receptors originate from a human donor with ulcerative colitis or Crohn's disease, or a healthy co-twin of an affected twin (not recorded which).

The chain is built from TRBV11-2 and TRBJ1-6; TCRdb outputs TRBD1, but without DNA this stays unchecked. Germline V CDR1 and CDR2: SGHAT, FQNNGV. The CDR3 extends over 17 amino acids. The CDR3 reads CASSSRTAPSQNSPLHF.

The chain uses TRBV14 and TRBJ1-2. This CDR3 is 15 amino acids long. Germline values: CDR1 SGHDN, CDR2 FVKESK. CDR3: CASSQEMWAGYGYTF.

CDR3 loop: CASSQWGTEGSDTQYF. The chain employs TRBV3-1 and TRBJ2-3; TCRdb reports TRBD2, a call that lacks DNA to check it against. CDR1 LGHDT and CDR2 YNNKEL come from the germline V gene (reference sequence). There are 16 residues in the CDR3.

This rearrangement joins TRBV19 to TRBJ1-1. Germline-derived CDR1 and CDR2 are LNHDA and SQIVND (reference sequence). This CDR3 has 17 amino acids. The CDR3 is CASSIDRESTLGTEAFF.

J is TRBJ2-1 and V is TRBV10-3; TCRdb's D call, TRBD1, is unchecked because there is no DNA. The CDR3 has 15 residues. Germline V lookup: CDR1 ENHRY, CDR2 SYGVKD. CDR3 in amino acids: CAIRGDRLSYNEQFF.

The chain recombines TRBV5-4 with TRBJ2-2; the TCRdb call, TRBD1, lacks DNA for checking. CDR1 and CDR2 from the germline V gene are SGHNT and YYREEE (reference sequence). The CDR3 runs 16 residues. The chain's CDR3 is CASSLPSGGGTGELFF.

The CDR3 spells CASSPPSGLGYTF. J is TRBJ1-2 and V is TRBV7-9. This CDR3 contains 13 residues. Germline lookup yields CDR1 SEHNR and CDR2 FQNEAQ (reference sequence).

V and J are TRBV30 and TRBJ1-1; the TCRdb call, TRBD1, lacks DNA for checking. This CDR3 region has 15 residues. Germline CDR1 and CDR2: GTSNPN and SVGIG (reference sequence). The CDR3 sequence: CAYAGRGQLRAEAFF.

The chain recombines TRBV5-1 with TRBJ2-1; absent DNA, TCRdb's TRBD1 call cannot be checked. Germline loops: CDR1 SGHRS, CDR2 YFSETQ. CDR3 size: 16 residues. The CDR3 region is CASSLAPAGVGDEQFF.

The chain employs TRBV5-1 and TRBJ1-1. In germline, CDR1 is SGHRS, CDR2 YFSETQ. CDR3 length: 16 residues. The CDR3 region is CASSFRVGGTNTEAFF.

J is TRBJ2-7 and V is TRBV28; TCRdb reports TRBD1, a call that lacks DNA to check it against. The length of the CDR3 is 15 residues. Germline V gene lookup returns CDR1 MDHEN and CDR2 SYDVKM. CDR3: CASSLPRDGIYEQYF.

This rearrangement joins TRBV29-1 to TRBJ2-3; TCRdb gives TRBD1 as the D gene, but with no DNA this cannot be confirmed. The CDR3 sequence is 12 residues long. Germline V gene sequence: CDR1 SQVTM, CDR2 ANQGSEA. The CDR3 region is CSVPRGTDTQYF.

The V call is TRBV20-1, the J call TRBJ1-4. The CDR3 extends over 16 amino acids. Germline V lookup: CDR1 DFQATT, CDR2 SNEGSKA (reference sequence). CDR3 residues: CSALARVITRNEKLFF.

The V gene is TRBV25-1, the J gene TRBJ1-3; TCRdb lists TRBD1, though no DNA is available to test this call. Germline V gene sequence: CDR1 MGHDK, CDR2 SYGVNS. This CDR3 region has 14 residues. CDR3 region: CASSEFQGGNTIYF.

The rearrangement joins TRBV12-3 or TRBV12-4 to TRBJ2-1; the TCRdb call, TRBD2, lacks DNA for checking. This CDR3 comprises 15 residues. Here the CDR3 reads CASRSTSGGANEQFF.

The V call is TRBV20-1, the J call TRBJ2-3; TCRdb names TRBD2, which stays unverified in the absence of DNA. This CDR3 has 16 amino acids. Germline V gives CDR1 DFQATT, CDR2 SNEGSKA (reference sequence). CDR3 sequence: CSARDAASGSTDTQYF.

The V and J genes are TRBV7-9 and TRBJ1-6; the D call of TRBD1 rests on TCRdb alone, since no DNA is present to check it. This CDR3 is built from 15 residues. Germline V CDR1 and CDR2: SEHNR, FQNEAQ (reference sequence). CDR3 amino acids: CASSKPRDSHSPLHF.

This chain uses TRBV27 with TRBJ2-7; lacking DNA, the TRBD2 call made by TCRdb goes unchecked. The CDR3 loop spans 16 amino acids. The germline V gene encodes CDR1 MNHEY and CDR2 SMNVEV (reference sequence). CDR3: CASSLSRSGSSYEQYF.